This TCR beta chain was found in a study of blood T cell repertoires in COVID-19. This CDR3 region has 15 residues. J was trimmed by 3 bases and V by 6 bases; bases with no gene match: 7. CDR1 is SNHLY, CDR2 FYNNEI, per germline. Profiling relied on immunoSEQ multiplex PCR, and the TCRdb table lists in-frame clones only, not all of them. The sample includes over 200,000 clones, 83% of them seen just once. J is TRBJ2-4 and V is TRBV2; TRBD1 aligns across 8 bases. Sequenced: peripheral blood. This TCR was sampled from a man aged 35-49 years with active or convalescent COVID-19. The CDR3 DNA reads as TGTGCCAGCAGCAGGACAGGGTTGGGCAAAAACATTCAGTACTTC. Amino acids: CASSRTGLGKNIQYF.